This T cell receptor beta chain was recorded in a study of cytotoxic CD8 clonotypes in ibrutinib-treated CLL. Comments on this clone: The target antigen is unknown.

Notes on the study in general: Higher clonality was seen at ibrutinib response and a return toward baseline at progression.

The V gene's germline CDR1 is GTSNPN and CDR2 SVGIG (reference sequence). Between the trimmed V and J ends, which lost 0 bases and 11 bases, there was a span of 13 bases. CDR3 length: 12 residues. Target depth was 1 in 200,000 to 1 in 1 million T cells, about 10x per clonotype. Sequencing used immunoSEQ multiplex PCR; TCRdb keeps in-frame clones, though not all of them. The sample shows 150,000 or so clones, approximately 80% of them seen only once. The source material was PBMCs, sampled after 36 months of ibrutinib treatment. V gene TRBV30 combines with J gene TRBJ1-1, with D possibly being TRBD1 (6 bases). The TCR sequence derives from a human donor with chronic lymphocytic leukemia. In nucleotides, the CDR3 is TGTGCCTGGAGTGTACAGGGAGGTGGGGCTTTCTTT. It specifies CAWSVQGGGAFF.